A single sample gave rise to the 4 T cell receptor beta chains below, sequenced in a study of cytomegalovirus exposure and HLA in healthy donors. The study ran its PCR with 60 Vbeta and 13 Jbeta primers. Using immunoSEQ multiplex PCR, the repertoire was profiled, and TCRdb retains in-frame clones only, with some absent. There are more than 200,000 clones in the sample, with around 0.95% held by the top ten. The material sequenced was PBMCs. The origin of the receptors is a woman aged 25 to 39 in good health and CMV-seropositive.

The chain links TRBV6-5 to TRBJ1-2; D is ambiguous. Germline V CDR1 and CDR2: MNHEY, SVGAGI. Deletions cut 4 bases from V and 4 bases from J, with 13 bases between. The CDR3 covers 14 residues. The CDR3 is CASSSVTDFYGYTF. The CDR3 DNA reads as TGTGCCAGCAGTTCCGTGACCGACTTCTATGGCTACACCTTC.

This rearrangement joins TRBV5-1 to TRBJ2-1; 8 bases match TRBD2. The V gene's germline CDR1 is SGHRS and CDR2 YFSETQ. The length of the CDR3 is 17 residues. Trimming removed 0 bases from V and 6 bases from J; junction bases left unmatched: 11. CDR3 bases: TGCGCCAGCAGCTTGGGTCGACGGGAGGGCCTCTCCAATGAGCAGTTCTTC. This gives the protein CASSLGRREGLSNEQFF.

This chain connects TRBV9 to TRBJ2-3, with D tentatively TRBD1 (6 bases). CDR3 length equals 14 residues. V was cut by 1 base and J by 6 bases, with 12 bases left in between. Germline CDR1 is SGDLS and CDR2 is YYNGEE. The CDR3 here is CASSVYRAVDTQYF. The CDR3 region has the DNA TGTGCCAGCAGCGTATACAGGGCGGTGGATACGCAGTATTTT.

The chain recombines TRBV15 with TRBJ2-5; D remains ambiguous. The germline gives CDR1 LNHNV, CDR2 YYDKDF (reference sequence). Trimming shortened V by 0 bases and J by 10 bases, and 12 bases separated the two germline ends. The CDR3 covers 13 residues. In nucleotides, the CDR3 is TGTGCCACCAGCAGAGATCAGTGGCGGAACCAGTACTTC. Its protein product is CATSRDQWRNQYF.